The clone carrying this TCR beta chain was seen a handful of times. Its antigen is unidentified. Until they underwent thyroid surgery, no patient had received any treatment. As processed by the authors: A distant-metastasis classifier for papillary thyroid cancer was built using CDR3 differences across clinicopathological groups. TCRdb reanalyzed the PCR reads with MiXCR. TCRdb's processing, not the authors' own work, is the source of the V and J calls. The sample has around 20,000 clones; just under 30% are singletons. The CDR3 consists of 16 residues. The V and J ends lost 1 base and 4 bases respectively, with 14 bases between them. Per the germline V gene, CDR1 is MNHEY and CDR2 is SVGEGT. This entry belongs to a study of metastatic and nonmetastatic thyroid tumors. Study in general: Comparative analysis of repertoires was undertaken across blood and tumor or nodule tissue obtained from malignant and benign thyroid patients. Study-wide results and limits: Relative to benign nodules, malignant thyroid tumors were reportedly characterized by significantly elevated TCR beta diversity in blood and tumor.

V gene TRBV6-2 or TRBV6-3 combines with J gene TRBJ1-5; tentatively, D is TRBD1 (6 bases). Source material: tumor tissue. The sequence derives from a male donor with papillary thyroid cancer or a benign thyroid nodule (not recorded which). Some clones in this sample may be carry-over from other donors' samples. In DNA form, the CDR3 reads TGTGCCAGCAGTTACTTCGTGGACAGTCCTAATCAGCCCCAGCATTTT. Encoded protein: CASSYFVDSPNQPQHF.